The clone carrying this T cell receptor beta chain was counted a few times. Unique molecular identifiers were incorporated when the TCRbeta library was constructed. Using its own MiXCR run on the PCR reads, TCRdb lists one record per CDR3 protein. This sample has approximately 400,000 distinct CDR3 sequences, with 9.5% to 13% found just once. The record originates from a study of T-cell reconstitution after alpha-beta-depleted transplantation in children. The V gene end was trimmed by 4 bases and the J gene end by 5 bases; junction bases not matched to a gene: 11. Germline CDR1 and CDR2: SGHDT and YYEEEE. This CDR3 contains 15 residues.

The clonotype was recovered from a human donor who donated a stem cell graft to a child with acute myeloid leukemia. Sequences were derived from PBMCs from the stem cell graft donor, sampled from the stem cell graft. V is TRBV5-6 and J is TRBJ2-7; 8 bases map to TRBD1. CDR3 protein: CASSLADRVYHEQYF. The CDR3 nucleotides read TGTGCCAGCAGCCTCGCGGACAGGGTGTACCACGAGCAGTACTTC.